Listed below are T cell receptor beta chains from one sample, sequenced in a study of blood T cell repertoires in COVID-19. The repertoire was sequenced with immunoSEQ multiplex PCR; TCRdb's copy has only in-frame clones and lacks some. The sample contains tens of thousands of clones, more than 70% of which appear only once. The sequencing input was peripheral blood. Every receptor here comes from a woman aged 80 or over in a cohort sampled during active or convalescent COVID-19. Each CDR3 is given without its conserved first and last residue. Fields, in order: V gene, CDR3 length, CDR3 protein.

TRBV5-1	10	ASSLEARGYT
TRBV12-3/TRBV12-4	11	ASSFVGNYGYT
TRBV24-1	11	ATSDPGPDTQY
TRBV2	14	ASRVGLAASTDTQY
TRBV5-4	13	ASSSATQGAQTQY
TRBV19	12	ASSIGQRGEKLF
TRBV2	13	ASRGLAAFTDTQY
TRBV10-1	11	ARTATAGVIQY
TRBV4-1	15	ASSLPGLAPNTGELF
TRBV19	14	ASSSSPGTGNEKLF
TRBV2	16	ASSERNAWSGSTDTQY
TRBV6-5	11	ASRGSLNTEAF
TRBV29-1	10	SVGQPMAEAF
TRBV12-5	14	ASGLQPIGGTDTQY
TRBV28	13	ASSSRDYSNQPQH
TRBV6-6	11	ASSPRDNYGYT
TRBV11-1	14	ASSPGLAGVQETQY
TRBV18	17	ASSSGGAGVPSSYNEQF
TRBV5-1	13	ASRSSAGVNYEQY
TRBV18	14	ASSPNSGVAYNEQF
TRBV28	13	ASSVTSALSYEQY
TRBV9	14	ASSARDRSSNQPQH
TRBV20-1	11	SASQNPNEKLF
TRBV7-9	12	ASSKGAPNTEAF
TRBV29-1	10	SASGGQKTQY
TRBV9	11	ASSPAGWDEQF
TRBV14	10	ATSQMNTEAF
TRBV10-3	13	AISGLAGGADTQY
TRBV28	15	ASTFRGQPYSNQPQH
TRBV7-9	16	ASIAKSGTGVPPDTQY
TRBV10-2	15	ASSDRTLGATNEKLF
TRBV5-4	12	ASSFPRATDTQY
TRBV2	13	ASKERTGSSYEQY
TRBV10-3	14	AISRETGGNTGELF
TRBV6-1	11	ASRSRVIDGYT
TRBV3-1/TRBV3-2	15	ASSQNPPSSYNSPLH
TRBV6-6	14	ASSPRLAVNTGELF
TRBV11-3	10	ASRKGGLTQY
TRBV3-1/TRBV3-2	11	ASSQAQGFGYT
TRBV12-5	14	ASGLGYRGEDQPQH
TRBV6-1	14	ASSEAWSGQNSPLH
TRBV3-1/TRBV3-2	13	ASSLSDRGSTEAF
TRBV12-5	15	ASGPPTGGGGNQPQH
TRBV10-3	14	AISPGTSGISYEQY
TRBV5-4	14	ASRPGGRESYNEQF
TRBV29-1	13	SAQSGTVGKTEAF
TRBV29-1	9	SDDRDHGYT
TRBV28	13	ASTRRLYSGNTIY
TRBV3-1/TRBV3-2	10	ASNEGSGGYT
TRBV6-5	14	ASSYPTSYSNQPQH
TRBV12-5	17	ASGLSSATGIIRKKPQH
TRBV9	13	ASSPGQGSYNEQF
TRBV20-1	13	SASAGALTADTQY
TRBV19	13	ASTRDRVQNTEAF
TRBV2	11	ASSRDTQETQY
TRBV30	11	AWEDWVNTEAF
TRBV5-8	15	ASSLIGLREGLDEQF
TRBV6-4	14	ASSDWREVTTDTQY
TRBV5-8	13	ASSRGNRGGEKLF
TRBV2	14	ASSERGLAGGFTQY